The sequence of this T cell receptor beta chain was determined in a study of blood T cell repertoires in COVID-19 (dated by TCRdb to 2018 to 2020). Some background on the complete study: Samples from collaborators originated in the United States, Italy and Spain and spanned both the acute and convalescent phases of COVID-19. Samples came from the ongoing ImmuneRACE study (first 160 participants) plus 1,254 subjects from 6 global collaborators. Deeply sampled blood TCRbeta repertoires from subjects exposed to, actively infected with, or recovered from COVID-19 were included in the dataset. Where available, HLA class I and class II types were taken from metadata supplied by the sample provider and were not determined by assay-based typing. A de-identified subject ID, COVID-19 status, age in years and sex were almost always included in the sample metadata. The repertoires were released in a freely available public database intended as a resource for research on the immune response to SARS-CoV-2. The material from the prospective study consisted of cDNA or gDNA derived from T cells, B-cell-depleted T cells, or PBMCs. Overall results and qualifications from the work: The quantity of clinical and demographic metadata differed by source and by participant and was supplied without curation.

TCRbeta CDR3 regions were amplified from genomic DNA by means of the immunoSEQ Assay, a bias-controlled multiplex PCR. Per the source publication's procedure: Nucleated cell counts per sample were estimated from amplification of reference gene primers within the assay. Sequence reads were collapsed and filtered to measure the absolute abundance of every unique TCRbeta CDR3 rearrangement. Productive Simpson clonality was computed per sample as the square root of Simpson's diversity index over productive rearrangements. The table comes from immuneACCESS by way of TCRdb, which keeps in-frame sequences with V and J called. Part of the clones is missing from these tables; in studies checked, under half for an unresolved V gene and the rest for unknown reasons. For V, J and clone size, that table is used; D and trimming come from the DNA. This sample has roughly 250,000 clones in its table, and roughly 80% of those were observed once. The ten biggest clones cover approximately 14% of the sample.

The germline V gene (reference sequence) yields SEHNR for CDR1 and FQNEAQ for CDR2. Counted from cysteine to phenylalanine, this CDR3 has 13 amino acids. Here the CDR3 DNA is all that survives: 39 bases in frame from base 1. V is reduced by 2 bases and J by 7 bases, leaving a spacing of 8 bases between them. At one collaborating source in Seattle, patients were enrolled during active infection and were followed longitudinally through the course of disease. Collaborating institutions collected whole blood in K2EDTA tubes following their own protocols. For TCRbeta analysis, collaborators shipped samples in one of three forms: frozen whole blood, isolated PBMCs, or DNA extracted from either of those sample types. As to this clone: The antigen it recognizes is unknown. No base quality values were provided; no much bigger clone lies one nucleotide off.

Sequenced material: peripheral blood. The clonotype originates from a person between 70 and 80 years old with COVID-19, enrolled during active disease. The V and J genes are TRBV7-9 and TRBJ1-4, with the D gene not confidently named. Here the CDR3 is given as CASSLILSEKLFF. The nucleotide sequence is given as TGTGCCAGCAGCTTAATCCTAAGTGAAAAACTGTTTTTT.